The sequence of this T cell receptor beta chain was determined in a study of regulatory T cells in long-lasting Graves disease (dated by TCRdb to the early 2020s). Regarding the research as a whole: Persistent Graves' disease meant more than 5 years of antithyroid drug treatment with TSH receptor autoantibodies that stayed positive. Patients with persistent Graves' disease were compared with patients with newly diagnosed Graves' disease using TCR sequencing and RNA sequencing of peripheral blood. The study took place in China and was registered as a clinical trial. TCR sequencing covered around 13 persistent and 20 newly diagnosed Graves' disease patients, around 35 samples in total. On average, persistent Graves' disease patients in the clinical cohort had been on antithyroid drugs for about 9.7 years. The study at large found these results: TRBV28, TRBJ1-2 and TRBJ2-5 were preferentially used in persistent disease, while TRBV20-1 and TRBJ2-1 were favored in newly diagnosed disease. Only the TCR beta chain was sequenced and analyzed. Persistent patients shared more public clonotypes among themselves (2,741) than newly diagnosed patients did (more than 850). Compared with newly diagnosed patients, persistent Graves' disease patients had lower TCR Shannon entropy and fewer highly expanded clones, which suggests clonal expansion. Only peripheral blood was studied, because thyroid tissue, the primary lesion, was inaccessible. The authors noted that the small sample size was a limitation that may lower accuracy.

Counted from cysteine to phenylalanine, this CDR3 has 14 amino acids. Only CDR3 DNA remains: 42 bases, in frame from the first base. Between the V and J ends, shortened by 2 bases and 6 bases respectively, the junction contains 13 bases. CDR1 and CDR2 are read off the germline V gene as SGHTA and FQGTGA. Libraries were constructed by multiplex PCR. The run used an Illumina HiSeq 4000. To build TCR beta libraries, CDR3 regions were amplified by Arm-PCR using iRepertoire HTBI primers. PCR products were gel purified before sequencing. The original pipeline was this. Gene usage analysis of CDR3 amino acid clonotypes used the 50 to 70 TRBV and some 13 TRBJ segments found across samples. COPE and FqMerger were used to merge filtered high-quality paired reads into contigs. BLAST was used to align contigs to IMGT TRBV, TRBD and TRBJ reference genes, and CDR3 was defined according to IMGT. Any clonotype with a frequency above 0.1% was counted as a highly expanded clone. Shannon entropy served as the measure of repertoire diversity, while the Gini coefficient captured V-J evenness. A clonotype was considered public if more than one individual shared it. Through fastp at Q25 and MiXCR, TCRdb rebuilt clones from the public reads, retaining in-frame beta chains. When rows share a CDR3 protein, they turn into one entry using the most common DNA and genes. The V and J calls come from TCRdb's annotation, not from the publication. The sample includes about 290,000 distinct CDR3 sequences, with roughly 21% observed a single time. Roughly three fifths of the sample is taken by the ten largest.

According to the study, the label for this sample's time point signals: persistent/refractory GD, antithyroid drugs over 5 years with positive TRAb. For both TCR sequencing and RNA sequencing, RNA was extracted from PBMCs using TRIzol. The diagnosis of Graves' disease was made according to American Thyroid Association guidelines. Recruitment of patients was carried out at an endocrinology department in Xi'an, China. From each patient, 8 to 10 milliliters of peripheral blood was collected into an EDTA anticoagulant tube. Ficoll Paque Plus density gradient separation was used to isolate PBMCs, and no additional T cell sorting was done. An Agilent 2100 Bioanalyzer and agarose gel were used to assess RNA quality, and a NanoDrop 2000 was used to measure RNA concentration. As concerns this clonotype: Its specific antigen is unknown. No per-base quality is available; no much larger clone lies one base away.

This clonotype was obtained from a female donor with Graves disease. The rearranged segments are TRBV7-3 and TRBJ1-1; the D segment cannot be called with confidence. The sequencing used peripheral blood mononuclear cells (PBMCs), collected when the disease was refractory, from a patient treated with antithyroid drugs. In nucleotide form, the sequence is TGTGCCAGCAGCTTAGACGGCTTTTCGGCTGAAGCTTTCTTT. It is translated as CASSLDGFSAEAFF. The CDR3 plus the reference TRBV7-3 and TRBJ1-1 genes for the other parts give the full variable domain: GAGVSQTPSNKVTEKGKYVELRCDPISGHTALYWYRQSLGQGPEFLIYFQGTGAADDSGLPNDRFFAVRPEGSVSTLKIQRTERGDSAVYLCASSLDGFSAEAFFGQGTRLTVV.